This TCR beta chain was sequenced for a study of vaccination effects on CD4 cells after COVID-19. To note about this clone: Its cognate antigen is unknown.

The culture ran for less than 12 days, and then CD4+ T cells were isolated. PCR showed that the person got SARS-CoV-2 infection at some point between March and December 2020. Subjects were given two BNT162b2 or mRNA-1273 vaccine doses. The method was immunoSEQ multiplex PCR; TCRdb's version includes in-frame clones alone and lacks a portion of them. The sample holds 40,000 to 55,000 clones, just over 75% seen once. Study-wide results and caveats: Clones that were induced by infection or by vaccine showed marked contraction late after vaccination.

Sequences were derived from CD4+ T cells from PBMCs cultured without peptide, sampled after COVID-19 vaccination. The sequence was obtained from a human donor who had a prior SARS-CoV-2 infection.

The CDR3 protein is CASSVAGADPDTQYF. The CDR3 region has the DNA TGTGCCAGCAGCGTAGCGGGAGCTGATCCAGATACGCAGTATTTT. V is TRBV9 and J is TRBJ2-3; perhaps TRBD2 as D (6 bases). V lost 0 bases, J lost 4 bases, and 12 bases lay in between. CDR1 is SGDLS, CDR2 YYNGEE, per germline. The CDR3 is 15 residues long.